These 8 T cell receptor beta chains share one sample of origin, sequenced in a study of T cell repertoires in cytomegalovirus infection. TCRdb ran MiXCR on the reads and lists one entry per CDR3 protein. The sample shows about 310,000 distinct CDR3 sequences, 8% to 10% of them seen only once. Sequenced: PBMCs. Receptors originate from a human donor in good health (CMV status not recorded). Some clones in this sample may be carry-over from other donors' samples.

This clonotype was seen repeatedly, ten times or more. The chain links TRBV6-1 to TRBJ1-1, with D perhaps matching TRBD1 (6 bases). Trimming cost V 6 bases and J 2 bases, with 16 bases left between them. The V gene's germline CDR1 is MNHNS and CDR2 SASEGT. The CDR3 sequence is 15 residues long. The CDR3 is CASRAPKGGNTEAFF. DNA for the CDR3: TGTGCCAGCAGAGCCCCGAAGGGGGGCAACACTGAAGCTTTCTTT.

In its sample, this clonotype was seen many times. This chain uses TRBV7-8 with TRBJ2-1, with D maybe TRBD1 (6 bases). The CDR3 extends over 17 amino acids. The germline V and J ends were trimmed by 2 bases and 0 bases, with 14 bases remaining between them. Germline V gene lookup returns CDR1 SGHVS and CDR2 FQNEAQ. The CDR3 coding sequence is TGTGCCAGCAGCTTAATGCCGACAGGAGGCTCCTACAATGAGCAGTTCTTC. Translating gives CASSLMPTGGSYNEQFF.

This clonotype was seen repeatedly, ten times or more. The chain has TRBV7-9 and TRBJ2-3, with 8 bases aligning to TRBD2. Looked up from germline, CDR1 is SEHNR and CDR2 is FQNEAQ (reference sequence). Losses at the gene ends were 7 bases for V and 4 bases for J; bases not matched to a gene: 7. The CDR3 totals 14 residues. The CDR3 DNA sequence: TGTGCCAGCAACCGGGAGGGATCGGCAGATACGCAGTATTTT. Protein: CASNREGSADTQYF.

This clonotype has more than one count but fewer than ten. V usage is TRBV4-1 and J usage is TRBJ1-1; D not certain. The CDR3 runs 17 residues. Germline loops: CDR1 MGHRA, CDR2 YSYEKL. Trimming pared 3 bases from V and 4 bases from J, leaving 21 bases between. The CDR3 spells CASSQLDLVASGTEAFF. DNA for the CDR3: TGCGCCAGCAGCCAGCTCGACCTGGTTGCATCGGGCACTGAAGCTTTCTTT.

This clonotype was seen many times. The V gene is TRBV7-9, the J gene TRBJ2-5; D uncertain. V lost 3 bases and J lost 3, with 14 bases in between. The CDR3 is 15 residues long. The germline V gene encodes CDR1 SEHNR and CDR2 FQNEAQ (reference sequence). This CDR3 reads CASSFPDGLEETQYF. In DNA, the CDR3 is TGTGCCAGCAGCTTCCCCGACGGGTTGGAAGAGACCCAGTACTTC.

There are many counts of this clonotype. The chain recombines TRBV7-7 with TRBJ2-2; D is perhaps TRBD1 or TRBD2 (5 bases each). From germline, CDR1 is SSHAT and CDR2 FNYEAQ (reference sequence). CDR3 length equals 15 residues. The CDR3 region is CATGTTSMSAGELFF. The CDR3 nucleotides read TGTGCAACCGGGACGACCTCGATGAGCGCCGGGGAGCTGTTTTTT.

CDR3: CASSSRGTGVCYGYTF. The DNA for the CDR3 is TGTGCCAGCAGTTCCAGGGGGACAGGCGTTTGTTATGGCTACACCTTC. The chain uses TRBV28 and TRBJ1-2, with 8 bases identical to TRBD1. The trim removed 4 bases at V and 5 bases at J, leaving 12 bases unmatched. The CDR3 is 16 amino acids. Germline V gene sequence: CDR1 MDHEN, CDR2 SYDVKM.

The table lists this clonotype with many counts. CDR3 coding DNA: TGTGCCAGCAGCTTAGCAGGCGGAGCGGGGCCCACAGATACGCAGTATTTT. It is translated as CASSLAGGAGPTDTQYF. This chain links TRBV7-2 with TRBJ2-3; 7 bases fit TRBD2. Germline-derived CDR1 and CDR2 are SGHTA and FQGNSA. Trimming at V came to 0 bases and at J to 2 bases, leaving 8 bases not matched to a gene. The length of the CDR3 is 17 residues.